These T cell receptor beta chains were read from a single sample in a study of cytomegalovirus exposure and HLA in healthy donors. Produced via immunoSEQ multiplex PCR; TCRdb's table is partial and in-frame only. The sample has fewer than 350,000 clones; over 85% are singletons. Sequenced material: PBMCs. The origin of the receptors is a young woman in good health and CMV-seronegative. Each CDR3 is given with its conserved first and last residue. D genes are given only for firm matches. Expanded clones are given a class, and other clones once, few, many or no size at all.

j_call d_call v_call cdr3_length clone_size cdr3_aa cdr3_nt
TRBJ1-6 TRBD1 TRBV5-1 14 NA CASSPDREGSPLHF TGCGCCAGCAGCCCGGACAGGGAAGGGTCACCCCTCCACTTT
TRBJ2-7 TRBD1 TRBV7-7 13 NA CASSRTGLSEQYF TGTGCCAGCAGCCGGACAGGGCTCAGTGAGCAGTACTTC
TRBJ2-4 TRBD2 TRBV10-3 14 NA CATHDPGGKNIQYF TGTGCCACCCACGACCCGGGGGGCAAAAACATTCAGTACTTC
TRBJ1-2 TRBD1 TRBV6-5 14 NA CASTRDRLNYGYTF TGTGCCAGCACCCGGGACAGACTTAACTATGGCTACACCTTC
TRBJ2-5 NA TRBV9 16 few CASSVATSVGQETQYF TGTGCCAGCAGCGTAGCTACGAGCGTTGGCCAAGAGACCCAGTACTTC
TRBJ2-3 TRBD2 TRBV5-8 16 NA CASSLVGLAGVDTQYF TGTGCCAGCAGCTTGGTCGGACTAGCGGGGGTGGATACGCAGTATTTT
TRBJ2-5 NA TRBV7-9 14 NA CSSSFSSGRETQYF TGTTCCAGCAGCTTCTCCTCAGGGCGAGAGACCCAGTACTTC
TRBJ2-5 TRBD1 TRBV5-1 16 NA CASSSGQGGSQETQYF TGCGCCAGCAGCTCCGGACAGGGGGGCTCCCAAGAGACCCAGTACTTC
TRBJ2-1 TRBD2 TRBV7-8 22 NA CASSPIPGLLAGASSSYNEQFF TGTGCCAGCAGCCCGATTCCCGGCCTACTAGCGGGGGCTTCTAGCTCCTACAATGAGCAGTTCTTC
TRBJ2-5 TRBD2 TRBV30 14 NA CAWSRRLAGETQYF TGTGCCTGGAGTCGGAGACTAGCGGGGGAGACCCAGTACTTC
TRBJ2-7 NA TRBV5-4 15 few CASSFEGSRSYEQYF TGTGCCAGCAGCTTTGAAGGCAGTCGGAGCTACGAGCAGTACTTC
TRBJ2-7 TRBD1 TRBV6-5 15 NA CASSYVGTGGKEQYF TGTGCCAGCAGTTACGTCGGGACAGGGGGAAAGGAGCAGTACTTC
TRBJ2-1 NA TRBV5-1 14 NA CASSTQGTGNEQFF TGCGCCAGCAGCACCCAGGGGACGGGTAATGAGCAGTTCTTC
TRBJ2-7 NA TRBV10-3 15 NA CAIRDAGDRSYEQYF TGTGCCATCAGGGACGCAGGGGACCGATCCTACGAGCAGTACTTC
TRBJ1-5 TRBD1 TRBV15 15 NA CATSTRTGLNQPQHF TGTGCCACCAGCACGAGGACAGGTCTCAATCAGCCCCAGCATTTT
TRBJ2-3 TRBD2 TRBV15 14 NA CATRRGGFTDTQYF TGTGCCACCCGCCGCGGGGGGTTCACAGATACGCAGTATTTT
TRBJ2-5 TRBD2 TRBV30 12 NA CAWSDGRETQYF TGTGCCTGGAGTGACGGGAGGGAGACCCAGTACTTC
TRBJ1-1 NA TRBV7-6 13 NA CASSLSLITEAFF TGTGCCAGCAGCTTAAGTCTAATAACCGAAGCTTTCTTT
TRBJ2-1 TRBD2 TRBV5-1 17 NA CASSFQPSEAGGFSLFF TGCGCCAGCAGCTTCCAACCCTCGGAGGCGGGGGGGTTTAGTCTGTTCTTC
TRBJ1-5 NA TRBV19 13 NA CASSSTGSQPQHF TGTGCCAGTAGTTCAACAGGGAGTCAGCCCCAGCATTTT
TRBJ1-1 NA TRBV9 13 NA CASSASGVTEAFF TGTGCCAGCAGCGCGTCCGGGGTTACTGAAGCTTTCTTT
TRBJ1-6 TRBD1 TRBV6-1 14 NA CASSFPGQSSPLHF TGTGCCAGCAGTTTCCCGGGACAGTCTTCACCCCTCCACTTT
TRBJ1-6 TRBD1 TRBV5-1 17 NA CASSLAKGDSLNSPLHF TGCGCCAGCAGCTTGGCGAAGGGGGACAGTCTAAATTCACCCCTCCACTTT
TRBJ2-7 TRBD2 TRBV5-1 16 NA CASSSALAVSSYEQYF TGCGCCAGCAGCTCCGCTCTAGCGGTGAGCTCCTACGAGCAGTACTTC
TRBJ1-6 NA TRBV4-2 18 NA CASSQEPTAGLINSPLHF TGTGCCAGCAGCCAAGAGCCCACCGCGGGTCTTATAAATTCCCCCCTCCACTTT
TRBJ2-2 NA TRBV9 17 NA CASSSQRGGLNTGELFF TGTGCCAGCAGCTCCCAGAGGGGGGGGCTGAACACCGGGGAGCTGTTTTTT
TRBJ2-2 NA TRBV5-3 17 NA CARSPRDGSANTGELFF TGTGCCAGAAGCCCTCGGGACGGGAGCGCGAACACCGGGGAGCTGTTTTTT
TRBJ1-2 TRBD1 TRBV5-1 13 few CASSLGQGDGYTF TGCGCCAGCAGCTTGGGACAGGGGGATGGCTACACCTTC
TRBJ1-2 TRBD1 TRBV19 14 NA CASSTGGNNYGYTF TGTGCCAGTAGTACAGGGGGGAATAACTATGGCTACACCTTC
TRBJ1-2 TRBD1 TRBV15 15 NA CATSNPVGTAYGYTF TGTGCCACCAGCAACCCAGTCGGGACAGCCTATGGCTACACCTTC
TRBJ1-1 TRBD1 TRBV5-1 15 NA CASSALGQGNTEAFF TGCGCCAGCAGCGCACTGGGACAGGGGAACACTGAAGCTTTCTTT
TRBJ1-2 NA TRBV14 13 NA CASRQDLRDGYTF TGTGCCAGCAGACAAGATCTGCGCGATGGCTACACCTTC
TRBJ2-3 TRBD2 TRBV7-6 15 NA CASSRGRGVTDTQYF TGTGCCAGCAGCCGCGGGCGGGGGGTGACAGATACGCAGTATTTT
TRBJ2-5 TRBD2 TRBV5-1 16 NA CASTWGASGAQETQYF TGCGCCAGCACCTGGGGGGCTAGCGGGGCTCAAGAGACCCAGTACTTC
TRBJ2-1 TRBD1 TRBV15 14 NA CATSRDEGDSRQFF TGTGCCACCAGCAGAGATGAGGGGGACAGCAGACAGTTCTTC
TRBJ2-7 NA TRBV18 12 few CASSLQGYEQYF TGTGCCAGCTCACTACAGGGCTACGAGCAGTACTTC
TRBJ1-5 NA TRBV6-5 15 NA CASSYSGTTNQPQHF TGTGCCAGCAGTTACTCGGGGACAACCAATCAGCCCCAGCATTTT
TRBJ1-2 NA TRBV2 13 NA CASRDTPNYGYTF TGTGCCAGCAGAGATACACCTAACTATGGCTACACCTTC
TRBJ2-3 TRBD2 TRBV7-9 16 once CASSRGTSGVTDTQYF TGTGCCAGCAGTCGTGGGACTAGCGGGGTCACAGATACGCAGTATTTT
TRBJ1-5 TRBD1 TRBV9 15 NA CASTRTGDSNQPQHF TGTGCCAGCACAAGGACAGGGGATAGCAATCAGCCCCAGCATTTT
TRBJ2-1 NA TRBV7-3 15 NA CASSLTGLGNNEQFF TGTGCCAGCAGCTTAACCGGACTCGGAAACAATGAGCAGTTCTTC
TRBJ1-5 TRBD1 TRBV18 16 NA CASSPPGAGGVQPQHF TGTGCCAGCTCACCACCGGGGGCAGGGGGCGTTCAGCCCCAGCATTTT
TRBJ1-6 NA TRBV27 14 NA CASSWAGADSPLHF TGTGCCAGCAGTTGGGCAGGGGCCGATTCACCCCTCCACTTT
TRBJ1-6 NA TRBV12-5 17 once CASGLSHPSSYNSPLHF TGTGCTAGTGGTTTGTCTCATCCTAGCTCCTATAATTCACCCCTCCACTTT
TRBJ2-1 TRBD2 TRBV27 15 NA CASSPGLAGAREQFF TGTGCCAGCAGTCCGGGACTAGCGGGGGCACGGGAGCAGTTCTTC
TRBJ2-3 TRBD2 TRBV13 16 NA CASSLRRGMSWNTQYF TGTGCCAGCAGCTTAAGGCGGGGGATGAGTTGGAATACGCAGTATTTT
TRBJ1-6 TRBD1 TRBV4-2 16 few CASSQEGDSQNSPLHF TGTGCCAGCAGCCAAGAAGGGGACAGCCAGAATTCACCCCTCCACTTT
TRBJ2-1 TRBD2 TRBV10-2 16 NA CASSYAASGVYNEQFF TGCGCCAGCAGTTATGCGGCTAGCGGGGTTTACAATGAGCAGTTCTTC
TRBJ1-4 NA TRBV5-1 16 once CASSLVGSDPNEKLFF TGCGCCAGCAGCTTGGTGGGGAGTGATCCTAATGAAAAACTGTTTTTT
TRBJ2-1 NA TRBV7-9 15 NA CASSLVQVFYNEQFF TGTGCCAGCAGCTTAGTACAGGTTTTCTATAATGAGCAGTTCTTC
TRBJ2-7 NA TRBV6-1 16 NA CASSEAPGGGSYEQYF TGTGCCAGCAGTGAAGCTCCCGGGGGAGGCTCCTACGAGCAGTACTTC
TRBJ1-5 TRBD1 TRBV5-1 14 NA CASSLGGGPQPQHF TGCGCCAGCAGCTTGGGAGGGGGCCCTCAGCCCCAGCATTTT
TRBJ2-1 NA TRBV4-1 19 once CASSQEPVSSQPSYNEQFF TGCGCCAGCAGCCAAGAGCCCGTATCATCACAACCCTCCTACAATGAGCAGTTCTTC